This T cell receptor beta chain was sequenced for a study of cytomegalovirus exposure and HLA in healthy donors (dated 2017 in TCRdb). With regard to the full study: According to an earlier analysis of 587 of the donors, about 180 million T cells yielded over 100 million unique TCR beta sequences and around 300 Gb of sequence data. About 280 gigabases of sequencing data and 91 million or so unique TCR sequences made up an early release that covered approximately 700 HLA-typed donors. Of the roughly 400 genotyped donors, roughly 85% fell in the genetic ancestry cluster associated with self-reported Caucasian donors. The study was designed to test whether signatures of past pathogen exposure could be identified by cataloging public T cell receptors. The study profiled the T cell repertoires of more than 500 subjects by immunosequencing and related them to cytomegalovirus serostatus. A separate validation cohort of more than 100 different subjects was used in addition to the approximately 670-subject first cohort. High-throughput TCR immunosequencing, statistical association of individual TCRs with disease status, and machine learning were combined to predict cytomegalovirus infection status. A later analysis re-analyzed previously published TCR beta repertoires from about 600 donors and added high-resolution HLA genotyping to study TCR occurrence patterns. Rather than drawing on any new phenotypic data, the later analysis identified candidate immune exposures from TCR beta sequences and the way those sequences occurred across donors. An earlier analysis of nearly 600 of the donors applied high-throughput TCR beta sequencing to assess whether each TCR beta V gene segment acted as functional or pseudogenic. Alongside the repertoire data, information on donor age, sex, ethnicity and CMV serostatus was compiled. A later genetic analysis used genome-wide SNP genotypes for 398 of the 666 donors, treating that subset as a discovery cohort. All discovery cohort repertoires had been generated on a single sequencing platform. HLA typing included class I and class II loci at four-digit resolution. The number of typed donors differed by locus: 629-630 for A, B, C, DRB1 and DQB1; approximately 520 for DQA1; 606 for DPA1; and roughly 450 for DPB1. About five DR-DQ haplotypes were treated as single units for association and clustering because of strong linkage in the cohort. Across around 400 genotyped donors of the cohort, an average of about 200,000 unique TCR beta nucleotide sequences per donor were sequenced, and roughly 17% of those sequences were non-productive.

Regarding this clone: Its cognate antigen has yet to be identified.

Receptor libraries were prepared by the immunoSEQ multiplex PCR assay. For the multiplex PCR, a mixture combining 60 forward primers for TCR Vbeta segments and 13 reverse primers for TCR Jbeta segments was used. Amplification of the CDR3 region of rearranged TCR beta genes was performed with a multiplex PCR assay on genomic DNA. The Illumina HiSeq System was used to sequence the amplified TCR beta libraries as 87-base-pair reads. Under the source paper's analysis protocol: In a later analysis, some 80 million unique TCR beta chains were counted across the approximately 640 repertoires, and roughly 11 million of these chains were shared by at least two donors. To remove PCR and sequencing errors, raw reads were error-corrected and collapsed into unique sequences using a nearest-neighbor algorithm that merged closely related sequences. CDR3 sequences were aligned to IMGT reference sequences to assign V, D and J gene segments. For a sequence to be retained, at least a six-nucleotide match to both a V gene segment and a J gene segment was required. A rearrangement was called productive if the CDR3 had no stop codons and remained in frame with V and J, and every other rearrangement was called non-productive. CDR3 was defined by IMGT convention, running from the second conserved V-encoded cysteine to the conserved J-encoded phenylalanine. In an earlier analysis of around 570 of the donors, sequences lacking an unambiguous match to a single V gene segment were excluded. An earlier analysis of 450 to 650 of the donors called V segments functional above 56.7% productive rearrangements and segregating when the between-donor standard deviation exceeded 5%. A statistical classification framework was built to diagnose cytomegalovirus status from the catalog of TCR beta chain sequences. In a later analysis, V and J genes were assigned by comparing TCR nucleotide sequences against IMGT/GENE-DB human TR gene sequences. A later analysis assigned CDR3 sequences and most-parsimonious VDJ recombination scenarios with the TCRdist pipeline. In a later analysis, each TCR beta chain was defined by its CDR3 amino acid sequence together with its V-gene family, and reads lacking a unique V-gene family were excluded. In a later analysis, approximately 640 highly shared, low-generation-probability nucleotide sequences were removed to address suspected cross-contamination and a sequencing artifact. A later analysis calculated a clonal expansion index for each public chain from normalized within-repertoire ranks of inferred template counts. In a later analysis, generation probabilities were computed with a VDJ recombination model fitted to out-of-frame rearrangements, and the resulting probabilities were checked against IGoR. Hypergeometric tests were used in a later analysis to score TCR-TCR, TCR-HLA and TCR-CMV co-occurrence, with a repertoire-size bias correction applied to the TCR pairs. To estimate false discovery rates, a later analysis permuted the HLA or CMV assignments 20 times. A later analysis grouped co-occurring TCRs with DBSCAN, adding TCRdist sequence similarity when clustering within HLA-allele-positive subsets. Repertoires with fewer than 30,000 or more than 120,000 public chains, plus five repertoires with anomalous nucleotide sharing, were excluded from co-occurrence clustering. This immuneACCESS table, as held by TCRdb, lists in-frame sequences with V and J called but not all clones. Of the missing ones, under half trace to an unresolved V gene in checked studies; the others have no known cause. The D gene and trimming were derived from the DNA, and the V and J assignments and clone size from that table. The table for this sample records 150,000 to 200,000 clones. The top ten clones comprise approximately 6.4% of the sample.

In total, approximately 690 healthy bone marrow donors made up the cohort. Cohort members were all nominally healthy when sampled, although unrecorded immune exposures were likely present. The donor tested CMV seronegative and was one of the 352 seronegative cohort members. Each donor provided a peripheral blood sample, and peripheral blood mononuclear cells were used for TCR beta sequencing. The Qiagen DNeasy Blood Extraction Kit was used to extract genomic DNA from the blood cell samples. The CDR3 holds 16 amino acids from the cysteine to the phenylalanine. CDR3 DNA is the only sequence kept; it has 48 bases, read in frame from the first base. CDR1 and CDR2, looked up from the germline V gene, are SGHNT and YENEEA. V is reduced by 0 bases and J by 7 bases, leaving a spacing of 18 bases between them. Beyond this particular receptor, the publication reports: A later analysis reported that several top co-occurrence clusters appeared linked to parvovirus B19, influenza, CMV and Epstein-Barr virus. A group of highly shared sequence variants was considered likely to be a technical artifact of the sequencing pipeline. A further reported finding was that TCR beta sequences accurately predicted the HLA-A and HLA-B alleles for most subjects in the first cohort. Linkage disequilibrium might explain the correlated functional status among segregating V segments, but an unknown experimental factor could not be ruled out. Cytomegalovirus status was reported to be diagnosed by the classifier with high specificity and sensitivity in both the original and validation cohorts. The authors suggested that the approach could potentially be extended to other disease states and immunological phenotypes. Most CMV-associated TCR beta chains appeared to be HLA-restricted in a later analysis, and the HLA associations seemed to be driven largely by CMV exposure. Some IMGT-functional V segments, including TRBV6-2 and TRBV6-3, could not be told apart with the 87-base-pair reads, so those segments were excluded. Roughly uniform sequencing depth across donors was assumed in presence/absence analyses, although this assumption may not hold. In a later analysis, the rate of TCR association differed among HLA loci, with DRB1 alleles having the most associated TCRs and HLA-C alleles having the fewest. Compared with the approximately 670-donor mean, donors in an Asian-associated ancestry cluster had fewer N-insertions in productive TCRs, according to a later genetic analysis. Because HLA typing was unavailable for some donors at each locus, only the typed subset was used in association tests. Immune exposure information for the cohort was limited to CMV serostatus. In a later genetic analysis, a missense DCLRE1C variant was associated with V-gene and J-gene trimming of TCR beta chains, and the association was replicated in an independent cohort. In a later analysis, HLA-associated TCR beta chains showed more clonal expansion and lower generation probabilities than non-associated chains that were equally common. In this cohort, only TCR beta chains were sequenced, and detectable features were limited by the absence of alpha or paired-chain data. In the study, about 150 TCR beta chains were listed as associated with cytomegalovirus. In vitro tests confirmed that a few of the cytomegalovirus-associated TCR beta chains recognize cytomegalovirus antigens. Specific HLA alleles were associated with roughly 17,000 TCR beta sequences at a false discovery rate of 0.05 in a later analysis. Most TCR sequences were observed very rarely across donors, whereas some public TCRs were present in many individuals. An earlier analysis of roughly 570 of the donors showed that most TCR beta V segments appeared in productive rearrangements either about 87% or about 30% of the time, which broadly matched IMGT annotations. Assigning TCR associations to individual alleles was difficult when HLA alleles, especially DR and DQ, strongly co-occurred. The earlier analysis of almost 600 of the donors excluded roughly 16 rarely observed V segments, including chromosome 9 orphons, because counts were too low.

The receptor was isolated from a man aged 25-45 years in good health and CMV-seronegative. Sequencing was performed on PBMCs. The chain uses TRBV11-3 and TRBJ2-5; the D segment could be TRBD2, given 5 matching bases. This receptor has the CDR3 CASSLDGGRGGGTQYF. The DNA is TGTGCCAGCAGCTTAGATGGAGGCCGGGGTGGAGGGACCCAGTACTTC.